The 9 T cell receptor beta chains below come from one sample, sequenced in a study of OX40 agonist ivuxolimab in advanced cancers. Some clones are missing from TCRdb's copy, which holds only in-frame ones; the method was immunoSEQ multiplex PCR. The sample carries about 47,000 clones, around 84% recorded once. Sequencing was performed on CD4+ or CD8+ T cells sorted from blood, taken in a trial of the OX40 agonist ivuxolimab. All receptors derive from an adult with an advanced solid tumor such as melanoma, head and neck, liver or kidney cancer.

This chain links TRBV11-2 with TRBJ2-1, with D possibly being TRBD2 (5 bases). This CDR3 is 14 amino acids long. From germline, CDR1 is SGHAT and CDR2 FQNNGV. The V end lost 1 base, the J end lost 3 bases, and 7 bases lay between the germline ends. The chain's CDR3 is CASSLGGNYNEQFF. The CDR3 bases are TGTGCCAGCAGCTTAGGAGGGAACTACAATGAGCAGTTCTTC.

There are many counts of this clone. The CDR3 protein is CASSETRDRGNINTTLNTEAFF. The CDR3 DNA follows: TGCGCCAGCAGTGAGACCCGGGACAGGGGAAATATAAACACCACTCTGAACACTGAAGCTTTCTTT. The chain carries TRBV10-1 and TRBJ1-1; 10 bases map to TRBD1. The CDR3 has 22 residues. Germline loops: CDR1 WNHNN, CDR2 SYGVQD (reference sequence). J was trimmed by 0 bases and V by 2 bases; bases with no gene match: 21.

This chain joins TRBV29-1 and TRBJ1-1; D unclear. The CDR3 totals 13 residues. V lost 6 bases and J lost 7, with 18 bases in between. The germline V gene has CDR1 SQVTM and CDR2 ANQGSEA. This chain's CDR3 is CSVVGHYSREAFF. The DNA for the CDR3 is TGCAGCGTCGTTGGGCATTACTCCCGTGAAGCTTTCTTT.

J is TRBJ1-2 and V is TRBV4-1; D call uncertain. The CDR3 contains 16 residues. With 4 bases removed from V and 7 bases from J, the gap between germline ends came to 22 bases. Germline V gives CDR1 MGHRA, CDR2 YSYEKL. CDR3 region: CASSPGPRKGRSGYTF. In DNA, the CDR3 is TGCGCCAGCAGCCCTGGACCTCGTAAAGGGCGGAGTGGCTACACCTTC.

This rearrangement joins TRBV11-2 to TRBJ1-3; D is unresolved. Trimming took 2 bases from V and 4 from J, leaving 12 bases between them. The CDR3 consists of 15 residues. CDR1 and CDR2 from the germline V gene are SGHAT and FQNNGV. CDR3 residues: CASSLYRGSGNTIYF. The CDR3 DNA is TGTGCCAGCAGCTTATATCGGGGATCAGGAAACACCATATATTTT.

The V call is TRBV30, the J call TRBJ2-7, with TRBD2 matching over 8 bases. V lost 3 bases to trimming and J lost 4 bases; unmatched junction nucleotides: 11. Per the germline V gene, CDR1 is GTSNPN and CDR2 is SVGIG (reference sequence). CDR3 length equals 15 residues. The CDR3 loop is CAWRPSGGFSYEQYF. Written as DNA, the CDR3 is TGTGCCTGGAGACCGAGCGGGGGTTTTTCTTACGAGCAGTACTTC.

The chain carries TRBV5-4 and TRBJ2-1, with D unclear. Between the trimmed V and J ends, which lost 0 bases and 12 bases, there was a span of 7 bases. This CDR3 spans 11 amino acids. Germline V CDR1 and CDR2: SGHNT, YYREEE (reference sequence). The CDR3 coding sequence is TGTGCCAGCAGCTTGGGAGACGGGCAGTTCTTC. Protein product: CASSLGDGQFF.

The rearrangement links TRBV27 to TRBJ2-5; tentative D call: TRBD2 (6 bases). The last part of the DNA fits TRBJ2-7 better; the J call may be wrong. CDR1 MNHEY and CDR2 SMNVEV come from the germline V gene (reference sequence). CDR3 size: 12 residues. This chain's CDR3 is CASSPAGYEQYF. The DNA for the CDR3 is TGTGCCAGCAGTCCCGCGGGATACGAGCAGTACTTC.

The chain recombines TRBV7-8 with TRBJ2-7; a weak D match, TRBD1 (5 bases). Deletions cut 7 bases from V and 3 bases from J, with 13 bases between. The CDR3 contains 13 residues. The germline CDR1 and CDR2 sequences are SGHVS and FQNEAQ. Here the CDR3 DNA reads TGTGCCAGCACCCTCGAGACAGTCTACGAGCAGTACTTC. This sequence encodes CASTLETVYEQYF.